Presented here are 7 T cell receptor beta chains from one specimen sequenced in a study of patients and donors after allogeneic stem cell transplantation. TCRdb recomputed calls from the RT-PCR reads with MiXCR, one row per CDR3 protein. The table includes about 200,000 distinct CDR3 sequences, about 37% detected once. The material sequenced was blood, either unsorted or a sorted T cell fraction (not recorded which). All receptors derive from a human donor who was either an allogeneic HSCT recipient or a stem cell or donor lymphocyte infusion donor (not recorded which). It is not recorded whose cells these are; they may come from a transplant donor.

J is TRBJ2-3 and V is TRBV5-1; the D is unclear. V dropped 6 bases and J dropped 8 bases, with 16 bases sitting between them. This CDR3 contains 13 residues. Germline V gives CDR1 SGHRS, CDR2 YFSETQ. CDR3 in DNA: TGCGCCAGCAAACCCGATTCGTTACCTACGCAGTATTTT. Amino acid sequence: CASKPDSLPTQYF. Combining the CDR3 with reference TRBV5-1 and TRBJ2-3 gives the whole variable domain KAGVTQTPRYLIKTRGQQVTLSCSPISGHRSVSWYQQTPGQGLQFLFEYFSETQRNKGNFPGRFSGRQFSNSRSEMNVSTLELGDSALYLCASKPDSLPTQYFGPGTRLTVL.

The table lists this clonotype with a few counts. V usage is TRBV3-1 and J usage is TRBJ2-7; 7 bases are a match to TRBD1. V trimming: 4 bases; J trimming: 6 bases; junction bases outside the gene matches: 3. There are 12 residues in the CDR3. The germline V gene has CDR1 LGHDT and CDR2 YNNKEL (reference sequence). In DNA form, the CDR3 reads TGTGCCAGCAGCCTGGGACAGTTCGAGCAGTACTTC. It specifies CASSLGQFEQYF.

The CDR3 here is CASSQTRTSGTVQETQYF. CDR3 nucleotides: TGTGCCAGCAGCCAAACAAGAACCTCAGGGACCGTCCAAGAGACCCAGTACTTC. The J gene is TRBJ2-5, the V gene TRBV4-2; D could derive from TRBD1 or TRBD2 (5 bases each). The CDR3 runs 18 residues. V was cut by 2 bases and J by 1 base, with 20 bases left in between. Looked up from germline, CDR1 is LGHNA and CDR2 is YNFKEQ.

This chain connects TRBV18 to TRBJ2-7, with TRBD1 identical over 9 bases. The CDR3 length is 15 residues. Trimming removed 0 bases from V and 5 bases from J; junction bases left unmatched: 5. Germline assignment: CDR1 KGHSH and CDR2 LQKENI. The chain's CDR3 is CASSPPGTGTNEQYF. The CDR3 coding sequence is TGTGCCAGCTCACCACCGGGGACAGGGACGAACGAGCAGTACTTC.

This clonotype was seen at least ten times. As DNA, the CDR3 is TGTGCCAGCAGTTTCCAGGGCCTGAACACTGAAGCTTTCTTT. Residues: CASSFQGLNTEAFF. This chain connects TRBV12-3 or TRBV12-4 to TRBJ1-1; D is perhaps TRBD1 (5 bases). Trimming removed 3 bases from V and 0 bases from J, with 8 bases in between. The CDR3 has 14 amino acids.

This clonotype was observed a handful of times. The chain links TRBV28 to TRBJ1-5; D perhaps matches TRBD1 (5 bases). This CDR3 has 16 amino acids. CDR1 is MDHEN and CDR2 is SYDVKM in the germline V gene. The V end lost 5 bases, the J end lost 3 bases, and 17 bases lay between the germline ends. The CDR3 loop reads CASSQPREEDNQPQHF. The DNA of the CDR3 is TGTGCCAGCAGTCAACCCAGGGAAGAAGACAATCAGCCCCAGCATTTT.

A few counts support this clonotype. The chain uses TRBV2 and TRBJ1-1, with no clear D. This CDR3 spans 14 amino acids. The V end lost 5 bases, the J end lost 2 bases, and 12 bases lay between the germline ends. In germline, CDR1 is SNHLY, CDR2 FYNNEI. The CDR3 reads CASSKWTENTEAFF. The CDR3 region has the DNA TGTGCCAGCAGTAAGTGGACGGAAAACACTGAAGCTTTCTTT.